The 32 T cell receptor beta chains below all came from one sample that was sequenced in a study of blood T cell repertoires in COVID-19. TCRdb's table, derived via immunoSEQ multiplex PCR, lists solely in-frame clones and lacks some. The table lists around 130,000 clones, roughly 90% of them singletons. The specimen sequenced was peripheral blood. These receptors were obtained from a man between 65 and 85 years old with active COVID-19.

This chain connects TRBV5-6 to TRBJ1-1; D may be TRBD1 (6 bases). This CDR3 contains 13 residues. Germline V gene sequence: CDR1 SGHDT, CDR2 YYEEEE. Trimming left V 5 bases short and J 5 bases short, with 13 bases between. The CDR3 reads CASRYSGETEAFF. The CDR3 DNA is TGTGCCAGCAGGTATTCAGGGGAAACTGAAGCTTTCTTT.

The chain links TRBV24-1 to TRBJ1-2; weak D call: TRBD1 (5 bases). Germline V lookup: CDR1 KGHDR, CDR2 SFDVKD. V lost 6 bases to trimming and J lost 9 bases, with 22 bases between them. The CDR3 is 15 residues long. The DNA for the CDR3 is TGTGCCACCAGTTTATCTCAGGGAGGAGGGTTGTGCTACACCTTC. Translated, it gives CATSLSQGGGLCYTF.

This clone was seen a single time. This chain connects TRBV7-2 to TRBJ1-3; tentative D call: TRBD1 (5 bases). CDR3 size: 15 residues. Germline V gene lookup returns CDR1 SGHTA and CDR2 FQGNSA. Trimming left V 5 bases short and J 0 bases short, with 11 bases between. The CDR3 bases are TGTGCCAGCAGCCCCCGGGGGAACTCTGGAAACACCATATATTTT. It yields the protein CASSPRGNSGNTIYF.

The chain is built from TRBV28 and TRBJ2-2, with D unresolved. Germline CDR1 reads MDHEN; CDR2 reads SYDVKM. Trimming cost V 4 bases and J 5 bases, with 5 bases left between them. There are 12 residues in the CDR3. The CDR3 nucleotides read TGTGCCAGCAGTTCTAGTACCGGGGAGCTGTTTTTT. Translated, it gives CASSSSTGELFF.

The J gene is TRBJ1-5, the V gene TRBV19, with a possible D match to TRBD1 (5 bases). Germline V lookup: CDR1 LNHDA, CDR2 SQIVND (reference sequence). The CDR3 covers 14 residues. Trimming shortened V by 7 bases and J by 3 bases, and 13 bases separated the two germline ends. The CDR3 nucleotides are TGTGCCAGTAAGGGAACGGGGGACAATCAGCCCCAGCATTTT. Translating gives CASKGTGDNQPQHF.

Worth noting for this clone: The same CDR3 also results from other DNA sequences found in this sample. The chain has TRBV7-2 and TRBJ2-3; 7 bases match TRBD2. Germline assignment: CDR1 SGHTA and CDR2 FQGNSA. Unmatched junction bases numbered 13, after V lost 6 bases and J lost 4 bases. The CDR3 has 16 amino acids. The CDR3 nucleotides read TGTGCCAGCAGACTAGGCGGTAGCGGGCGGGCAGATACGCAGTATTTT. Protein sequence: CASRLGGSGRADTQYF.

V gene TRBV7-9 combines with J gene TRBJ1-4, with 9 bases matching TRBD1. The CDR3 totals 17 residues. J lost 8 bases, V lost 7 bases, and 17 bases had no gene match. Germline lookup yields CDR1 SEHNR and CDR2 FQNEAQ (reference sequence). The CDR3 region has the DNA TGTGCCAGCACCAAAGGACAGGGGATAAGCGGTCGGGAAAAACTGTTTTTT. It encodes CASTKGQGISGREKLFF.

This clone was detected once. V gene TRBV30 combines with J gene TRBJ1-2; 8 nucleotides agree with TRBD1. Unmatched junction bases numbered 10, after V lost 5 bases and J lost 2 bases. The CDR3 is made up of 15 amino acids. CDR1 and CDR2 from the germline V gene are GTSNPN and SVGIG (reference sequence). The CDR3 loop is CAWRFRDRPNYGYTF. DNA for the CDR3: TGTGCCTGGCGCTTCCGGGACAGGCCGAACTATGGCTACACCTTC.

J is TRBJ2-3 and V is TRBV6-5; tentative D call: TRBD1 (5 bases). Germline V CDR1 and CDR2: MNHEY, SVGAGI. There are 14 residues in the CDR3. The V end lost 4 bases, the J end lost 6 bases, and 14 bases lay between the germline ends. CDR3 residues: CASSLRQPGDTQYF. The DNA for the CDR3 is TGTGCCAGCAGTTTACGACAGCCAGGGGATACGCAGTATTTT.

This chain links TRBV18 with TRBJ1-4, with a weak D call TRBD1 (6 bases). Deletions cut 4 bases from V and 6 bases from J, with 15 bases between. CDR3 length: 15 amino acids. Germline-derived CDR1 and CDR2 are KGHSH and LQKENI. This chain's CDR3 is CASSRVRGTDEKLFF. The CDR3 DNA sequence: TGTGCCAGCTCACGCGTGAGGGGGACGGATGAAAAACTGTTTTTT.

The chain links TRBV9 to TRBJ2-5; maybe TRBD1 (6 bases). Trimming took off 0 bases at V and 5 bases at J, with 14 bases between the two ends. CDR1 SGDLS and CDR2 YYNGEE come from the germline V gene. The CDR3 has 15 amino acids. The CDR3: CASSVAEGVSETQYF. The CDR3 DNA reads as TGTGCCAGCAGCGTAGCCGAGGGGGTGTCGGAGACCCAGTACTTC.

The chain links TRBV6-5 to TRBJ1-1; D uncertain. Trimming removed 7 bases from V and 4 bases from J, with 13 bases in between. This CDR3 is built from 13 residues. In germline, CDR1 is MNHEY, CDR2 SVGAGI. CDR3 protein: CASTTSALTEAFF. In DNA, the CDR3 is TGTGCCAGCACTACGTCCGCCCTCACTGAAGCTTTCTTT.

The chain joins TRBV19 to TRBJ2-1; 8 nucleotides line up with TRBD2. Per the germline V gene, CDR1 is LNHDA and CDR2 is SQIVND (reference sequence). Losses at the gene ends were 5 bases for V and 2 bases for J; bases not matched to a gene: 11. This CDR3 spans 17 amino acids. CDR3 loop: CASSPRLALSTYNEQFF. Here the CDR3 DNA reads TGTGCCAGTAGTCCGAGACTAGCGTTAAGTACCTACAATGAGCAGTTCTTC. Filled out from reference TRBV19 and TRBJ2-1, the complete variable domain reads DGGITQSPKYLFRKEGQNVTLSCEQNLNHDAMYWYRQDPGQGLRLIYYSQIVNDFQKGDIAEGYSVSREKKESFPLTVTSAQKNPTAFYLCASSPRLALSTYNEQFFGPGTRLTVL.

The chain joins TRBV28 to TRBJ2-7, with TRBD1 as a possible D gene (5 bases). V dropped 2 bases and J dropped 2 bases, with 16 bases sitting between them. CDR3 size: 16 residues. CDR1 MDHEN and CDR2 SYDVKM come from the germline V gene. CDR3 bases: TGTGCCAGCAGTTTAATCGGTACAGGACGAACCTACGAGCAGTACTTC. Translation gives CASSLIGTGRTYEQYF.

The V and J genes are TRBV7-6 and TRBJ2-3; 7 bases are a match to TRBD2. The CDR3 has 16 residues. J gave up 5 bases and V 3 bases, and 11 bases lay outside the gene matches. Germline values: CDR1 SGHVS, CDR2 FNYEAQ. This CDR3 reads CASSLATPGGRDTQYF. CDR3 nucleotides: TGTGCCAGCAGCTTGGCTACGCCCGGCGGGAGAGATACGCAGTATTTT.

The gene calls are TRBV27 and TRBJ2-1; 9 nucleotides line up with TRBD2. Germline V lookup: CDR1 MNHEY, CDR2 SMNVEV (reference sequence). With V trimmed by 5 bases and J by 4 bases, 12 bases remained unmatched. CDR3 length equals 17 residues. Here the CDR3 reads CASSNPPPSGVYNEQFF. CDR3 nucleotide sequence: TGTGCCAGCAGTAACCCTCCGCCTAGCGGGGTTTACAATGAGCAGTTCTTC.

V usage is TRBV7-9 and J usage is TRBJ2-7; 8 bases line up with TRBD2. Germline loops: CDR1 SEHNR, CDR2 FQNEAQ (reference sequence). With 4 bases clipped from V and 2 bases from J, the junction kept 7 bases outside the gene matches. The CDR3 length is 15 residues. The CDR3 coding sequence is TGTGCCAGCAGCTCCCCGGGACTAGGTACCTACGAGCAGTACTTC. It specifies CASSSPGLGTYEQYF. Full variable domain (remainder filled in from reference TRBV7-9 and TRBJ2-7): DTGVSQNPRHKITKRGQNVTFRCDPISEHNRLYWYRQTLGQGPEFLTYFQNEAQLEKSRLLSDRFSAERPKGSFSTLEIQRTEQGDSAMYLCASSSPGLGTYEQYFGPGTRLTVT.

The genes are TRBV9 and TRBJ2-1, with TRBD2 matching over 7 bases. Per germline, CDR1 SGDLS and CDR2 YYNGEE. The trim removed 4 bases at V and 2 bases at J, leaving 9 bases unmatched. The length of the CDR3 is 16 residues. This CDR3 reads CASSNLSGGAYNEQFF. CDR3 DNA: TGTGCCAGCAGCAACCTGAGTGGGGGGGCCTACAATGAGCAGTTCTTC.

The V gene is TRBV27, the J gene TRBJ2-1; D not certain. CDR3 length equals 16 residues. The V gene's germline CDR1 is MNHEY and CDR2 SMNVEV (reference sequence). V gave up 3 bases and J gave up 4 bases, with 16 bases separating them. The CDR3 DNA reads as TGTGCCAGCAGTTTTGGGTCAGTTCTAGATTACAATGAGCAGTTCTTC. Encoded protein: CASSFGSVLDYNEQFF.

The J gene is TRBJ2-1, the V gene TRBV25-1; the D gene is possibly TRBD1 (5 bases). V dropped 4 bases and J dropped 6 bases, with 13 bases sitting between them. Germline CDR1 is MGHDK and CDR2 is SYGVNS. CDR3 length: 14 residues. The CDR3, as DNA: TGTGCCAGCAGTGCAGCCTTCCAGGGCAATGAGCAGTTCTTC. Translation gives CASSAAFQGNEQFF.

The chain links TRBV6-5 to TRBJ1-1; 8 nucleotides match TRBD1. Trimming removed 7 bases from V and 1 base from J; junction bases left unmatched: 5. CDR3 size: 14 residues. Germline values: CDR1 MNHEY, CDR2 SVGAGI. Here the CDR3 DNA reads TGTGCCAGCAAGGACAGGGCGACGAACACTGAAGCTTTCTTT. Amino acid sequence: CASKDRATNTEAFF.

The chain joins TRBV7-2 to TRBJ2-5; D is possibly TRBD2 (5 bases). CDR3 length: 14 amino acids. Trimming left V 5 bases short and J 5 bases short, with 15 bases between. The germline CDR1 and CDR2 sequences are SGHTA and FQGNSA. The CDR3 DNA follows: TGTGCCAGCAGCCTAGGGAGTACCGGGGAGACCCAGTACTTC. This encodes CASSLGSTGETQYF.

The V gene is TRBV7-2, the J gene TRBJ1-1; tentative D call: TRBD1 (5 bases). CDR1 and CDR2 from the germline V gene are SGHTA and FQGNSA. V lost 5 bases, J lost 0 bases, and 13 bases lay in between. The CDR3 consists of 15 residues. The CDR3 protein is CASSGGGSMNTEAFF. The CDR3, as DNA: TGTGCCAGCAGCGGGGGGGGTTCCATGAACACTGAAGCTTTCTTT.

The chain recombines TRBV27 with TRBJ1-1; TRBD1 is a possible D gene (6 bases). This CDR3 region has 12 residues. CDR1 MNHEY and CDR2 SMNVEV come from the germline V gene (reference sequence). V shed 6 bases and J shed 10 bases, with 15 bases lying between them. Here the CDR3 DNA reads TGTGCCAGCAGGCGTTCAGGGGAGATAGCTTTCTTT. Protein product: CASRRSGEIAFF.

The V gene is TRBV28, the J gene TRBJ2-1; tentative D call: TRBD2 (5 bases). Trimming pared 3 bases from V and 6 bases from J, leaving 15 bases between. The CDR3 totals 15 residues. The V gene's germline CDR1 is MDHEN and CDR2 SYDVKM. The CDR3 DNA sequence: TGTGCCAGCAGTTTGACCGGGAAGAGCGGCAATGAGCAGTTCTTC. It encodes CASSLTGKSGNEQFF.

The CDR3 reads CSGRLAGDYEQYF. Written as DNA, the CDR3 is TGCAGCGGTCGACTAGCGGGAGACTACGAGCAGTACTTC. The V gene is TRBV29-1, the J gene TRBJ2-7; 12 bases map to TRBD2. Germline V gene sequence: CDR1 SQVTM, CDR2 ANQGSEA. J lost 3 bases, V lost 7 bases, and 4 bases had no gene match. The CDR3 has 13 residues.

V is TRBV5-5 and J is TRBJ2-4; TRBD2 might be the D (5 bases). Germline values: CDR1 SGHKS, CDR2 YYEKEE (reference sequence). This CDR3 has 13 amino acids. With 4 bases removed from V and 5 bases from J, the gap between germline ends came to 10 bases. The CDR3 loop reads CASSQAGENIQYF. The DNA for the CDR3 is TGTGCCAGCAGCCAGGCCGGGGAAAACATTCAGTACTTC.

This chain uses TRBV5-1 with TRBJ2-6; D is perhaps TRBD1 (5 bases). This CDR3 has 16 residues. Trimming removed 3 bases at V and 0 bases at J, with 10 bases between. Per germline, CDR1 SGHRS and CDR2 YFSETQ. DNA for the CDR3: TGCGCCAGCAGCTCCGTTGACAGCTCTGGGGCCAACGTCCTGACTTTC. The encoded protein is CASSSVDSSGANVLTF. The complete variable domain, with remaining parts taken from reference TRBV5-1 and TRBJ2-6, reads KAGVTQTPRYLIKTRGQQVTLSCSPISGHRSVSWYQQTPGQGLQFLFEYFSETQRNKGNFPGRFSGRQFSNSRSEMNVSTLELGDSALYLCASSSVDSSGANVLTFGAGSRLTVL.

The chain employs TRBV2 and TRBJ2-7; possibly TRBD2 for D (6 bases). Germline loops: CDR1 SNHLY, CDR2 FYNNEI. V gave up 4 bases and J gave up 5 bases, with 15 bases separating them. CDR3 size: 14 residues. The CDR3 region has the DNA TGTGCCAGCAGTGGTAGTTGGACTAATGACGAGCAGTACTTC. This sequence encodes CASSGSWTNDEQYF.

The rearrangement uses TRBV19 and TRBJ2-5; tentatively, D is TRBD1 (7 bases). Trimming stripped 4 bases from V and 1 base from J, with 10 bases between. Germline V lookup: CDR1 LNHDA, CDR2 SQIVND (reference sequence). CDR3 size: 14 residues. The CDR3 here is CASSRGDSQETQYF. As DNA, the CDR3 is TGTGCCAGTAGTAGGGGGGACAGCCAAGAGACCCAGTACTTC.

V is TRBV14 and J is TRBJ1-1; no definite D call. The CDR3 sequence is 14 residues long. Germline loops: CDR1 SGHDN, CDR2 FVKESK. V lost 4 bases, J lost 0 bases, and 9 bases lay in between. CDR3 region: CASSPGPLNTEAFF. The CDR3 nucleotides read TGTGCCAGCAGCCCTGGGCCCCTGAACACTGAAGCTTTCTTT.

The chain is built from TRBV27 and TRBJ2-1; TRBD2 agrees at 11 bases. CDR3 length equals 16 residues. Germline V CDR1 and CDR2: MNHEY, SMNVEV (reference sequence). With 5 bases clipped from V and 3 bases from J, the junction kept 6 bases outside the gene matches. CDR3: CASSPSGLAGYNEQFF. The CDR3 region has the DNA TGTGCCAGCAGTCCCAGCGGACTAGCGGGCTACAATGAGCAGTTCTTC.